This entry describes one TCR beta chain. This specimen belongs to a study of response to subunit inactivated influenza vaccine. V was pared by 0 bases and J by 2 bases, with 15 bases between. The CDR3 runs 16 residues. Germline CDR1 reads SGHDT; CDR2 reads YYEEEE. A single record per CDR3 protein comes from TCRdb applying MiXCR to the RT-PCR reads. The profile covers about 570,000 distinct CDR3 sequences, with about 11% appearing a single time and about 10% taken by the ten largest. The sample also formed part of further work on T cells expressing NK-cell markers. In that study: With UMIs, 5'RACE template switching was used to make TCR beta cDNA. Sorted CD3+CD56+NKG2C+, CD3+CD56+NKG2C- and CD3+CD56-NKG2C+ T-cell subsets were beta-chain profiled. HCMV serostatus: most of the eight sequenced donors positive, one negative. A handful of donors likewise had their CD3+CD56-NKG2C+ fraction led by these clonotypes. Expanded clones of NKG2C+ T cells had an unclear HCMV specificity.

Here the sequenced sample was PBMCs from blood, taken on the day of vaccination. The rearrangement uses TRBV5-6 and TRBJ2-7, with unresolved D. The sequence was collected from a man aged 50-60 years who received an inactivated influenza vaccine. The CDR3 region has the DNA TGTGCCAGCAGCTTGGATCGTCGCGGTTTCACCTACGAGCAGTACTTC. Its translation is CASSLDRRGFTYEQYF.